This T cell receptor beta chain was observed in a study of radiotherapy plus CTLA-4 blockade in lung cancer. Enrolled patients, whose metastatic non-small-cell lung cancer was chemo-refractory, received focal radiation plus CTLA-4 blockade with ipilimumab. Sequencing was performed with immunoSEQ multiplex PCR; in TCRdb, only in-frame clones are kept and a portion is missing. The sample carries tens of thousands of clones, approximately 80% recorded once. As regards this clone: Antigen unknown.

The study, taken as a whole, reports: Strongest reported response predictors: early blood clone changes and post-radiation interferon-beta. In blood, TCR clones derived from the tumor expanded after radiotherapy plus ipilimumab.

The CDR3 is 13 residues long. V gave up 4 bases and J gave up 7 bases, with 11 bases separating them. Germline-derived CDR1 and CDR2 are SNHLY and FYNNEI. V usage is TRBV2 and J usage is TRBJ1-5; weak D call: TRBD1 (5 bases). The source material was peripheral blood, sampled from a patient treated with radiotherapy plus ipilimumab. The source is a human donor with non-small cell lung cancer who had a partial response to radiotherapy plus ipilimumab. CDR3 nucleotides: TGTGCCAGCAGTGCGGGGGTGGACCAGCCCCAGCATTTT. Its translation is CASSAGVDQPQHF.